What follows are 27 T cell receptor beta chains derived from one specimen sequenced in a study of blood T cells in healthy people across ages. Combining a sample-barcoded 5' primer with a J-beta primer mix, a second PCR ran for roughly 7 to 11 cycles. MiXCR, run by TCRdb on the 5' RACE reads, gives a single entry per CDR3 protein. This table holds about 560,000 distinct CDR3 sequences, about 27% found once. Another study also made use of these data, one on T cells of mothers and their children.

Sequences were obtained from blood. The receptors shown here come from a boy younger than 10 in good health.

The J gene is TRBJ2-5, the V gene TRBV4-1; either TRBD1 or TRBD2 may supply D (6 bases each). The tail of the sequence fits TRBJ2-1 better, so the J call may be wrong. This CDR3 spans 12 amino acids. CDR1 MGHRA and CDR2 YSYEKL come from the germline V gene. In DNA form, the CDR3 reads TGCGCCAGCCGCCTAGGGGGAGGAGAGCAGTTCTTC. Translating it yields CASRLGGGEQFF.

This clonotype has a handful of counts. The rearrangement joins TRBV9 to TRBJ2-2, with 7 bases lining up with TRBD1. Germline V CDR1 and CDR2: SGDLS, YYNGEE. This CDR3 is built from 16 residues. The J segment lost 7 bases and the V segment lost 4 bases, leaving 13 bases of the junction unmatched. CDR3 amino acids: CASSRTPTGMVGELFF. DNA for the CDR3: TGTGCCAGCAGCCGTACCCCGACAGGGATGGTCGGGGAGCTGTTTTTT.

This chain joins TRBV5-1 and TRBJ2-6; D is uncertain. Per germline, CDR1 SGHRS and CDR2 YFSETQ. The CDR3 loop spans 14 amino acids. The V gene lost 5 bases and the J gene lost 0 bases, with 6 bases spanning the gap. The CDR3 coding sequence is TGCGCCAGCAGTGAGAGCTCTGGGGCCAACGTCCTGACTTTC. It encodes CASSESSGANVLTF.

The chain links TRBV20-1 to TRBJ2-5; TRBD1 might be the D (6 bases). Trimming left V 6 bases short and J 5 bases short, with 16 bases between. Per germline, CDR1 DFQATT and CDR2 SNEGSKA (reference sequence). This CDR3 has 13 residues. This CDR3 reads CSAFVGGWETQYF. For the CDR3, the DNA is TGCAGTGCCTTTGTTGGGGGCTGGGAGACCCAGTACTTC.

This clonotype was detected a few times. V and J are TRBV11-2 and TRBJ2-1; D is unresolved. The CDR3 consists of 15 residues. V lost 6 bases and J lost 9, with 21 bases in between. Germline-derived CDR1 and CDR2 are SGHAT and FQNNGV. The DNA for the CDR3 is TGTGCCAGCAGGCCTACGGTCTCCAGAGAAGGTGAGCAGTTCTTC. Amino acid sequence: CASRPTVSREGEQFF. The variable domain in full, completed from reference TRBV11-2 and TRBJ2-1, reads EAGVAQSPRYKIIEKRQSVAFWCNPISGHATLYWYQQILGQGPKLLIQFQNNGVVDDSQLPKDRFSAERLKGVDSTLKIQPAKLEDSAVYLCASRPTVSREGEQFFGPGTRLTVL.

The V gene is TRBV6-1, the J gene TRBJ1-5; D is ambiguous. The CDR3 is 14 residues long. Germline-derived CDR1 and CDR2 are MNHNS and SASEGT. V lost 7 bases to trimming and J lost 0 bases, with 10 bases between them. The DNA for the CDR3 is TGTGCCAGCAAGGATCCCGGTAGCAATCAGCCCCAGCATTTT. This codes for CASKDPGSNQPQHF.

This clonotype showed up just a few times. The CDR3 spells CASSYSTPGAGSNVLTF. As DNA, the CDR3 is TGTGCCAGCAGTTACTCGACGCCGGGGGCGGGAAGCAACGTCCTGACTTTC. This chain joins TRBV6-5 and TRBJ2-6, with D perhaps assigned TRBD1 or TRBD2 (6 bases each). The CDR3 consists of 17 residues. Germline CDR1 and CDR2: MNHEY and SVGAGI. Trimming shortened V by 0 bases and J by 9 bases, and 18 bases separated the two germline ends.

The V call is TRBV20-1, the J call TRBJ2-7; D is unresolved. Germline V lookup: CDR1 DFQATT, CDR2 SNEGSKA (reference sequence). The CDR3 contains 12 residues. Trimming left V 0 bases short and J 3 bases short, with 6 bases between. The CDR3 region has the DNA TGCAGTGCTAGAGATCCTTACTACGAGCAGTACTTC. The encoded protein is CSARDPYYEQYF.

This clonotype was counted a few times. J is TRBJ2-5 and V is TRBV7-7, with unresolved D. The J call may be incorrect, as the DNA end agrees better with TRBJ2-1. This CDR3 has 13 amino acids. CDR1 and CDR2 from the germline V gene are SSHAT and FNYEAQ (reference sequence). The CDR3 here is CASSDPRNNEQFF. The CDR3 DNA is TGTGCCAGCAGCGACCCTAGAAACAATGAGCAGTTCTTC.

This clonotype was observed a handful of times. CDR3 amino acids: CASSLDRVANYGYTF. The CDR3 DNA follows: TGCGCCAGCAGCTTGGACAGGGTAGCTAACTATGGCTACACCTTC. The chain uses TRBV5-1 and TRBJ1-2; D possibly corresponds to TRBD1 (6 bases). The CDR3 is made up of 15 amino acids. V lost 0 bases to trimming and J lost 0 bases, with 9 bases between them. CDR1 and CDR2 from the germline V gene are SGHRS and YFSETQ.

CDR3 amino acids: CASSPEGTGRNIQYF. CDR3 DNA sequence: TGCGCCAGCAGCCCAGAGGGGACAGGGAGAAACATTCAGTACTTC. This chain uses TRBV10-1 with TRBJ2-4; TRBD1 matches 9 bases. Trimming took 6 bases from V and 6 from J; bases not matched to a gene: 9. Per the germline V gene, CDR1 is WNHNN and CDR2 is SYGVQD (reference sequence). This CDR3 contains 15 residues.

The chain carries TRBV6-6 and TRBJ2-1; unclear D gene. Per the germline V gene, CDR1 is MNHNY and CDR2 is SVGAGI (reference sequence). This CDR3 region has 17 residues. Trimming pared 0 bases from V and 0 bases from J, leaving 12 bases between. CDR3 DNA: TGTGCCAGCAGTTACTCGACGTGGGCAAGCTCCTACAATGAGCAGTTCTTC. Translating it yields CASSYSTWASSYNEQFF.

This chain joins TRBV18 and TRBJ2-5; perhaps TRBD2 as D (6 bases). V gave up 5 bases and J gave up 4 bases, with 17 bases separating them. Germline CDR1 KGHSH, CDR2 LQKENI. The CDR3 contains 15 residues. The CDR3 protein is CASSTREGGTETQYF. The CDR3 DNA sequence: TGTGCCAGCTCAACCAGAGAAGGAGGGACAGAGACCCAGTACTTC.

The chain carries TRBV2 and TRBJ1-2, with D perhaps TRBD1 (6 bases). The CDR3 has 14 amino acids. Trimming cost V 2 bases and J 5 bases, with 12 bases left between them. Germline V lookup: CDR1 SNHLY, CDR2 FYNNEI. The CDR3 loop reads CASSESGALYGYTF. CDR3 DNA: TGTGCCAGCAGTGAATCAGGGGCATTGTATGGCTACACCTTC.

This clonotype occurred a few times. CDR3 coding DNA: TGCAGTGCTAGACCGGACTTGACTAGCACAGATACGCAGTATTTT. This gives the protein CSARPDLTSTDTQYF. The chain uses TRBV20-1 and TRBJ2-3, with D possibly matching TRBD2 (5 bases). Trimming shortened V by 2 bases and J by 0 bases, and 12 bases separated the two germline ends. From germline, CDR1 is DFQATT and CDR2 SNEGSKA (reference sequence). The CDR3 length is 15 residues.

The table lists this clonotype with a few counts. CDR3 amino acids: CASSKGPNQPQHF. The CDR3 DNA follows: TGTGCCAGCAGCAAGGGACCAAATCAGCCCCAGCATTTT. The chain recombines TRBV5-6 with TRBJ1-5; a possible D gene is TRBD1 (5 bases). Trimming removed 4 bases at V and 4 bases at J, with 9 bases between. The CDR3 is 13 amino acids. Germline loops: CDR1 SGHDT, CDR2 YYEEEE.

The chain has TRBV18 and TRBJ1-4, with D possibly TRBD1 on 5 matching bases. Deletions cut 3 bases from V and 8 bases from J, with 13 bases between. The CDR3 sequence is 14 residues long. CDR1 KGHSH and CDR2 LQKENI come from the germline V gene. The CDR3 is CASSPFGAAEKLFF. The CDR3 DNA follows: TGTGCCAGCTCACCTTTCGGGGCTGCCGAAAAACTGTTTTTT.

In this sample, this clonotype turned up once. The rearrangement links TRBV18 to TRBJ2-1; the match to TRBD2 covers 11 bases. Trimming cost V 1 base and J 6 bases; bases outside gene matches: 8. Per germline, CDR1 KGHSH and CDR2 LQKENI. The CDR3 extends over 17 amino acids. Here the CDR3 DNA reads TGTGCCAGCTCACCACGGACCGGGACTAGCGGATGCAATGAGCAGTTCTTC. Protein product: CASSPRTGTSGCNEQFF.

The rearrangement links TRBV20-1 to TRBJ2-1; TRBD2 might be the D (6 bases). This CDR3 has 15 amino acids. V was pared by 0 bases and J by 4 bases, with 13 bases between. Germline V lookup: CDR1 DFQATT, CDR2 SNEGSKA (reference sequence). The CDR3 here is CSAREEGWAYNEQFF. The CDR3 coding sequence is TGCAGTGCTAGAGAGGAGGGTTGGGCATACAATGAGCAGTTCTTC.

The CDR3 nucleotides are TGTGCCAGCAGCCCCCGGTTAGGAATCACTGAAGCTTTCTTT. It yields the protein CASSPRLGITEAFF. The rearrangement links TRBV9 to TRBJ1-1; D is undetermined. CDR3 length equals 14 residues. V was pared by 4 bases and J by 4 bases, with 14 bases between. Germline V lookup: CDR1 SGDLS, CDR2 YYNGEE.

This sequence joins TRBV20-1 and TRBJ2-3; a weak D match, TRBD2 (6 bases). The CDR3 has 15 residues. The germline gives CDR1 DFQATT, CDR2 SNEGSKA (reference sequence). Trimming took 0 bases from V and 4 from J, leaving 14 bases between them. The CDR3 DNA reads TGCAGTGCTAGAGATGGCTGGCGGGGAGCAGATACGCAGTATTTT. Translating gives CSARDGWRGADTQYF.

In its sample, this clonotype was seen a few times. V is TRBV9 and J is TRBJ2-7, with a weak D call TRBD2 (6 bases). CDR1 and CDR2 from the germline V gene are SGDLS and YYNGEE. V shed 4 bases and J shed 5 bases, with 19 bases lying between them. The CDR3 runs to 15 residues. The CDR3 spells CASSQRGGSLNEQYF. The CDR3 DNA sequence: TGTGCCAGCAGCCAGCGTGGGGGGTCCCTCAACGAGCAGTACTTC.

As regards this clonotype: A much larger clone differs by one base, so this may be a read error. Without the conserved terminal phenylalanine or tryptophan, this CDR3 likely stems from a read error. The chain combines TRBV20-1 with TRBJ2-5; D gene unclear. The V end lost 2 bases, the J end lost 1 base, and 8 bases lay between the germline ends. The V gene's germline CDR1 is DFQATT and CDR2 SNEGSKA (reference sequence). The CDR3 covers 13 residues. The CDR3 region is CSARTPVQETQYS. The CDR3 nucleotides read TGCAGTGCTAGAACCCCAGTCCAAGAGACCCAGTACTCC.

This chain joins TRBV5-1 and TRBJ2-5; TRBD1 matches 9 bases. The CDR3 contains 15 residues. In germline, CDR1 is SGHRS, CDR2 YFSETQ. The V segment lost 4 bases and the J segment 3 bases; nucleotides outside the gene matches: 7. CDR3 region: CASSLQTGGEETQYF. CDR3 DNA sequence: TGCGCCAGCAGCCTACAAACAGGGGGCGAAGAGACCCAGTACTTC.

This clonotype was picked up a small number of times. The genes are TRBV18 and TRBJ2-1; 10 bases are shared with TRBD2. Germline V CDR1 and CDR2: KGHSH, LQKENI. After removal of 2 bases from V and 5 bases from J, the junction contained 6 bases not matched to a gene. This CDR3 comprises 16 residues. The CDR3 DNA reads as TGTGCCAGCTCACCATTCTCGGGACTAGCGCACAATGAGCAGTTCTTC. The encoded protein is CASSPFSGLAHNEQFF.

Comments on this clonotype: At one end the junction does not follow the germline gene, possibly because of a read error. This chain joins TRBV29-1 and TRBJ2-4, with 9 nucleotides matching TRBD2. This CDR3 contains 14 residues. Germline CDR1 reads SQVTM; CDR2 reads ANQGSEA. Here the CDR3 reads CGVVSGGRRNIQYF. The CDR3 nucleotides read TGCGGCGTTGTAAGCGGGGGGAGGAGAAACATTCAGTACTTC.

This clonotype came up a few times. The V and J genes are TRBV10-1 and TRBJ2-1, with 7 bases lining up with TRBD2. Germline lookup yields CDR1 WNHNN and CDR2 SYGVQD (reference sequence). The CDR3 is 15 residues long. Losses at the gene ends were 10 bases for V and 6 bases for J; bases not matched to a gene: 15. The CDR3 loop is CANKPGPSGPNEQFF. The CDR3 nucleotides read TGCGCCAACAAACCGGGGCCTAGCGGTCCCAATGAGCAGTTCTTC.